This record covers a single T cell receptor beta chain. The data stem from a study of blood T cell repertoires in COVID-19. Some clones are missing from TCRdb's copy, which holds only in-frame ones; the method was immunoSEQ multiplex PCR. This table has about 150,000 clones, around 87% appearing once. Per the germline V gene, CDR1 is MNHNY and CDR2 is SVGAGI (reference sequence). After removal of 6 bases from V and 0 bases from J, the junction contained 6 bases not matched to a gene. There are 15 residues in the CDR3. V gene TRBV6-6 combines with J gene TRBJ1-1; 8 nucleotides line up with TRBD1. The sequenced sample consisted of peripheral blood. The clonotype comes from a woman older than 75 with COVID-19, enrolled during active disease. For the CDR3, the DNA is TGTGCCAGCAGCTCAGACAGGGGCATGAACACTGAAGCTTTCTTT. This codes for CASSSDRGMNTEAFF.